The source of this T cell receptor (beta chain) is a study of blood T cell repertoires in COVID-19 (dated by TCRdb to the early 2020s). For context, the study as a whole: The collaborator samples originated in the United States, Italy and Spain and spanned the acute and convalescent phases of COVID-19. Where available, HLA class I and class II types were taken from metadata supplied by the sample provider and were not determined by assay-based typing. The samples were drawn from the first 160 participants of the ongoing ImmuneRACE study and from roughly 1,300 subjects provided by 6 global collaborators. Deeply sampled blood TCRbeta repertoires from subjects exposed to, actively infected with, or recovered from COVID-19 were included in the dataset. The material from the prospective study consisted of cDNA or gDNA derived from T cells, B-cell-depleted T cells, or PBMCs. The repertoires were released in a freely available public database meant as a resource for research on the immune response to SARS-CoV-2. A de-identified subject ID, COVID-19 status, age in years and sex were almost always included in the sample metadata. Summary of the overall study and its limitations: The amount of clinical and demographic metadata varied by source and participant and was provided uncurated.

The germline V gene (reference sequence) supplies CDR1 GTSNPN and CDR2 SVGIG. Its CDR3 holds 14 amino acids, cysteine through phenylalanine. Only CDR3 DNA remains: 42 bases, in frame from the first base. V is cut by 2 bases and J by 3 bases, and the space between the germline ends is 13 bases. Note on this clone: Its recognized antigen is unknown. No per-base quality is available; no much larger clone lies one base away.

Collaborating institutions collected whole blood in K2EDTA tubes following their own protocols. For TCRbeta analysis, collaborators shipped samples in one of three forms: frozen whole blood, isolated PBMCs, or DNA extracted from either of those sample types. The immunoSEQ Assay, a bias-controlled multiplex PCR, was used to amplify TCRbeta CDR3 regions from genomic DNA. The source study handled its data this way. The number of nucleated cells in each sample was estimated from the amplification of reference gene primers within the assay. To quantify the absolute abundance of each unique TCRbeta CDR3 rearrangement, sequence reads were collapsed and filtered. Productive Simpson clonality was computed per sample as the square root of Simpson's diversity index over productive rearrangements. TCRdb carries this immuneACCESS record with in-frame sequences only. Its versions omit some clonotypes, under half of them owing to an unresolved V gene in the studies checked, with the rest unexplained. That table furnishes V, J and clone size, whereas the DNA furnished D and trimming. The sample data list 250,000 to 300,000 clones, and 86% of these were observed just once. The ten largest clones represent less than 4% of the sample.

This TCR derives from a man aged 18 to 29 with active or convalescent COVID-19. This chain is built from TRBV30 and TRBJ1-1; matching of 5 bases hints at TRBD1 as the D gene. Material: peripheral blood. Here is the DNA: TGTGCCTGGAGTTTCGGCACAGGCGACACTGAAGCTTTCTTT. Translated, it reads CAWSFGTGDTEAFF. The full variable domain, completed from the reference TRBV30 and TRBJ1-1 proteins outside the CDR3, reads SQTIHQWPATLVQPVGSPLSLECTVEGTSNPNLYWYRQAAGRGLQLLFYSVGIGQISSEVPQNLSASRPQDRQFILSSKKLLLSDSGFYLCAWSFGTGDTEAFFGQGTRLTVV.